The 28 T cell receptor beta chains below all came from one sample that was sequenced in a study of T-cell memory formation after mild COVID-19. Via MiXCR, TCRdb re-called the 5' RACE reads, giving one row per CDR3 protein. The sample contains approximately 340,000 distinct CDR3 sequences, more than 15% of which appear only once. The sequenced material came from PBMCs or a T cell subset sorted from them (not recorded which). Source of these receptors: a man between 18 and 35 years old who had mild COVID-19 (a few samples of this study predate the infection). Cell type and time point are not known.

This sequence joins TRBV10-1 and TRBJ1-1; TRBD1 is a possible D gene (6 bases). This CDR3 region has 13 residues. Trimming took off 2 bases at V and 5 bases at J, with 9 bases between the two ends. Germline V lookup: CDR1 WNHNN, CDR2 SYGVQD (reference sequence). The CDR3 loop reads CASSEQQGTEAFF. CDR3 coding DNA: TGCGCCAGCAGTGAGCAACAGGGAACTGAAGCTTTCTTT.

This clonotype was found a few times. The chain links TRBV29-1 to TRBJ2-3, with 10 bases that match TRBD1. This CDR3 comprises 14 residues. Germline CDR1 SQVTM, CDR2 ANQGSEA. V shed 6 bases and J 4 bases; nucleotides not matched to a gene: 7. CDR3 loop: CSVAAGQGPDTQYF. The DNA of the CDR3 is TGCAGCGTGGCTGCGGGACAGGGGCCAGATACGCAGTATTTT.

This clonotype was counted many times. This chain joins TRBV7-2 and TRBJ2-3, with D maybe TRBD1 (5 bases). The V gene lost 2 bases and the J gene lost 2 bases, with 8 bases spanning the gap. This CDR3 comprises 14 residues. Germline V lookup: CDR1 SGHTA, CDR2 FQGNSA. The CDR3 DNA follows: TGTGCCAGCAGCTTATTACAGGCCACAGATACGCAGTATTTT. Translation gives CASSLLQATDTQYF.

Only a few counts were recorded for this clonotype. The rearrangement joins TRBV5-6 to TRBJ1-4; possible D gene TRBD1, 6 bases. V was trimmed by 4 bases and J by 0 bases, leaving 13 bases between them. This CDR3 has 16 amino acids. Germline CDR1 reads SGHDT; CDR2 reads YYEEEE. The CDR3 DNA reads TGTGCCAGCAGCCCGGACAGTCGTGCAACTAATGAAAAACTGTTTTTT. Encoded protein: CASSPDSRATNEKLFF. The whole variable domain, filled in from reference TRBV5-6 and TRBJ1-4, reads DAGVTQSPTHLIKTRGQQVTLRCSPKSGHDTVSWYQQALGQGPQFIFQYYEEEERQRGNFPDRFSGHQFPNYSSELNVNALLLGDSALYLCASSPDSRATNEKLFFGSGTQLSVL.

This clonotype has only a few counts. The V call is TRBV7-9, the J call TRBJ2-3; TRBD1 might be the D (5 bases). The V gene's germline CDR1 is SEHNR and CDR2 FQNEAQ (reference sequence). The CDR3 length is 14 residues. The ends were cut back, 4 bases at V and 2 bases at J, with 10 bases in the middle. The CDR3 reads CASSWGAHTDTQYF. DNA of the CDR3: TGTGCCAGCAGCTGGGGCGCACACACAGATACGCAGTATTTT.

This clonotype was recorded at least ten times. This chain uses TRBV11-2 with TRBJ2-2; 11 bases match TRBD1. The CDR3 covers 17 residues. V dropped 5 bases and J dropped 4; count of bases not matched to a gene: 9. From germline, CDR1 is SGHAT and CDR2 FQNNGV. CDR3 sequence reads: CASSADRGLLITGELFF. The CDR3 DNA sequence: TGTGCCAGCAGCGCGGACAGGGGGCTACTCATCACCGGGGAGCTGTTTTTT.

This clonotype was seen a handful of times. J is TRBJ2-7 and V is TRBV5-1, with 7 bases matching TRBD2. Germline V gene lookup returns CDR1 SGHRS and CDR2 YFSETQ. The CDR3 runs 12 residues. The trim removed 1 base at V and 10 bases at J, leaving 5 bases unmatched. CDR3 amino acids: CASSLSGVAQYF. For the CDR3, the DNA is TGCGCCAGCAGCTTGAGCGGGGTGGCACAGTACTTC.

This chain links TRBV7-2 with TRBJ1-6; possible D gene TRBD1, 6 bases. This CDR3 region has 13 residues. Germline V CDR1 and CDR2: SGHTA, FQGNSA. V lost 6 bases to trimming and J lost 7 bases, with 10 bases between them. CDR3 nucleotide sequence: TGTGCCAGCAGTACAGGGATAAATTCACCCCTCCACTTT. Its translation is CASSTGINSPLHF. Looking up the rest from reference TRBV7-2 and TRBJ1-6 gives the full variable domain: GAGVSQSPSNKVTEKGKDVELRCDPISGHTALYWYRQSLGQGLEFLIYFQGNSAPDKSGLPSDRFSAERTGGSVSTLTIQRTQQEDSAVYLCASSTGINSPLHFGNGTRLTVT.

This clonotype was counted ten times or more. CDR3 DNA: TGTGCCAGCAGTTACCAACAGGGATACTATGGCTACACCTTC. Translating gives CASSYQQGYYGYTF. V usage is TRBV6-6 and J usage is TRBJ1-2; perhaps TRBD1 as D (6 bases). The CDR3 extends over 14 amino acids. Germline V CDR1 and CDR2: MNHNY, SVGAGI (reference sequence). V lost 2 bases and J lost 3, with 10 bases in between.

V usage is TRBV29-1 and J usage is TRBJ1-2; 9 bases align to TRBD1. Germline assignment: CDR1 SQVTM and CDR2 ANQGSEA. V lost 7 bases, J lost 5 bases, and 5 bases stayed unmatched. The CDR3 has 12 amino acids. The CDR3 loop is CSATGGGYGYTF. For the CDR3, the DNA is TGCAGCGCTACAGGGGGCGGATATGGCTACACCTTC. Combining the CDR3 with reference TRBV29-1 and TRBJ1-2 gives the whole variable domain SAVISQKPSRDICQRGTSLTIQCQVDSQVTMMFWYRQQPGQSLTLIATANQGSEATYESGFVIDKFPISRPNLTFSTLTVSNMSPEDSSIYLCSATGGGYGYTFGSGTRLTVV.

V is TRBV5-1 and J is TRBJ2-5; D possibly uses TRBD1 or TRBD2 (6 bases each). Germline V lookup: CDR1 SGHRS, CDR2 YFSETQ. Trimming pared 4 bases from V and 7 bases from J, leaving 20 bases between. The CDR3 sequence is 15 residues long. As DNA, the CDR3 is TGCGCCAGCAGCCTAAATACAGGGACTCTGGGGACCCAGTACTTC. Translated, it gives CASSLNTGTLGTQYF.

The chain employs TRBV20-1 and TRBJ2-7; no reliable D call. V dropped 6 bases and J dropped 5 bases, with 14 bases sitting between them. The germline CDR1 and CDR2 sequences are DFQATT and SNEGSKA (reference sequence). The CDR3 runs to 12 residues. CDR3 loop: CSANLSGDEQYF. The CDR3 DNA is TGCAGTGCCAATCTATCCGGTGACGAGCAGTACTTC.

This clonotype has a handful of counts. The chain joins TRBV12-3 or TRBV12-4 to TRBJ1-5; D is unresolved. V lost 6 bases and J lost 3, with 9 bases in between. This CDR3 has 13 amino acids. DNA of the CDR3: TGTGCCAGCAGCATGGCCTACAATCAGCCCCAGCATTTT. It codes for CASSMAYNQPQHF.

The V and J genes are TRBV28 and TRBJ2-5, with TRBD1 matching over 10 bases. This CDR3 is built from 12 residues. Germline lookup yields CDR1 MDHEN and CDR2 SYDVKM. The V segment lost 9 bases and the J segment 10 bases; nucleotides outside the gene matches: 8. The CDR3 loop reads CASGQGGKSQYF. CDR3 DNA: TGTGCCAGTGGACAGGGGGGCAAGAGCCAGTACTTC. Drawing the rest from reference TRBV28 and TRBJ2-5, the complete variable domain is DVKVTQSSRYLVKRTGEKVFLECVQDMDHENMFWYRQDPGLGLRLIYFSYDVKMKEKGDIPEGYSVSREKKERFSLILESASTNQTSMYLCASGQGGKSQYFGPGTRLLVL.

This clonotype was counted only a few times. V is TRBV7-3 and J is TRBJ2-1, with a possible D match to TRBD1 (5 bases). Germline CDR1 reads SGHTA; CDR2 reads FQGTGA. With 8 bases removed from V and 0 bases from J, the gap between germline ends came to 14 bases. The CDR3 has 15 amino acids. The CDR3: CASSPGPSSYNEQFF. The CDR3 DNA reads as TGTGCCAGCTCACCAGGGCCGAGCTCCTACAATGAGCAGTTCTTC.

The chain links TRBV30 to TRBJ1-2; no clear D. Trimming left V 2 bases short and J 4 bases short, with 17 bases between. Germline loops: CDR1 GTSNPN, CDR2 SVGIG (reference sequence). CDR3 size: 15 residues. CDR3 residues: CAWSPTSLGSYGYTF. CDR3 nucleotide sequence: TGTGCCTGGAGTCCCACCTCGCTGGGTTCCTATGGCTACACCTTC.

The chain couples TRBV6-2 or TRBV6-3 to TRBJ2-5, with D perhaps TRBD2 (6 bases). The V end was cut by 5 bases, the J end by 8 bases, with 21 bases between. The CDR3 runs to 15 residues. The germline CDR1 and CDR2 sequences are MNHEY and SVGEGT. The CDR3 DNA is TGTGCCAGCAGTACCCGGCCCGGGACTCGGAGTACCCAGTACTTC. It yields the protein CASSTRPGTRSTQYF.

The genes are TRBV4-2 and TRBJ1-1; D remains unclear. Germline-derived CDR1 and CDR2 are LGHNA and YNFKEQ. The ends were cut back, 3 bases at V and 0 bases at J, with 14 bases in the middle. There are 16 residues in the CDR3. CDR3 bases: TGTGCCAGCAGCCAGACTCGGGCCTCAGTGAACACTGAAGCTTTCTTT. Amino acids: CASSQTRASVNTEAFF.

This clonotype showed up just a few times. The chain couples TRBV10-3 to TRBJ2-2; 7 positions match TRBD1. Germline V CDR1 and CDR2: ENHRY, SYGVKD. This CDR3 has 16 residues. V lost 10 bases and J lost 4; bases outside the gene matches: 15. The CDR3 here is CATSRAAGGTTGELFF. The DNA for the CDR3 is TGTGCCACCTCTCGGGCGGCAGGGGGTACCACCGGGGAGCTGTTTTTT.

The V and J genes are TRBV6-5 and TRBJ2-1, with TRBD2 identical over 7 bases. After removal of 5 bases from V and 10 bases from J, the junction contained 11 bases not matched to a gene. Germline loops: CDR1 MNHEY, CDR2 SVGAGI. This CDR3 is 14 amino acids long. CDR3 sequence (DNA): TGTGCCAGCAGTACGGGGGGTTTCCGCCGGGAGCAGTTCTTC. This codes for CASSTGGFRREQFF.

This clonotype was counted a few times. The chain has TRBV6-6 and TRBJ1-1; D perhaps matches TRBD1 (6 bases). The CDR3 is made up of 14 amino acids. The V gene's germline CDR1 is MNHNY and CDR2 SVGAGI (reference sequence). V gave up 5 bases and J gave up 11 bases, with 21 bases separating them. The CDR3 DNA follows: TGTGCCAGCAGTCTACCTCCACAGGGCGAGGTCGCTTTCTTT. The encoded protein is CASSLPPQGEVAFF.

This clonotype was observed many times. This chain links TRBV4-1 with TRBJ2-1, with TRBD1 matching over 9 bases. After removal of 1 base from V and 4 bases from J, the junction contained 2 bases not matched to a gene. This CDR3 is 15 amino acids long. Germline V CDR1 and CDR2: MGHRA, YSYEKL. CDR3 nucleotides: TGCGCCAGCAGCCAAGGACAGGGGGGATACAATGAGCAGTTCTTC. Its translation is CASSQGQGGYNEQFF.

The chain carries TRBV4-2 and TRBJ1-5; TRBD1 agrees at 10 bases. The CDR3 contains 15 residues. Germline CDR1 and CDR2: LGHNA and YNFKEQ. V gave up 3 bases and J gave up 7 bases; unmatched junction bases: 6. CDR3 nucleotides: TGTGCCAGCAGCCAGGGACAGGGGATGTGGCAGCCCCAGCATTTT. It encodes CASSQGQGMWQPQHF.

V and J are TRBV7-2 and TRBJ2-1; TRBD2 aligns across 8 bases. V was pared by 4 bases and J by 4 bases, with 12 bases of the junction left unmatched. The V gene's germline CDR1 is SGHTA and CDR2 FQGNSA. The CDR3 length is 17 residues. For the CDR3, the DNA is TGTGCCAGCAGCTCCTCTCTCGCCGGGGGGGCATACAATGAGCAGTTCTTC. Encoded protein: CASSSSLAGGAYNEQFF.

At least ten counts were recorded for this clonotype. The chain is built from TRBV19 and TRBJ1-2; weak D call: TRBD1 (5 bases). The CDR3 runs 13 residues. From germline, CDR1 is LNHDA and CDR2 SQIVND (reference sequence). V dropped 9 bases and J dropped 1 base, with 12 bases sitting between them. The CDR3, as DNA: TGTGCCAGCAGCCCCGACAGTAACTATGGCTACACCTTC. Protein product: CASSPDSNYGYTF.

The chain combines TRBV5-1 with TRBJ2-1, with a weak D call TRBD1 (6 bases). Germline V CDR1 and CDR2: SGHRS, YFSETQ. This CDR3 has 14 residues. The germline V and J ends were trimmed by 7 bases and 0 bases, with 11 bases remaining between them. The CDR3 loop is CASGDRNSYNEQFF. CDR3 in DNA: TGCGCCAGCGGCGACAGGAACTCCTACAATGAGCAGTTCTTC.

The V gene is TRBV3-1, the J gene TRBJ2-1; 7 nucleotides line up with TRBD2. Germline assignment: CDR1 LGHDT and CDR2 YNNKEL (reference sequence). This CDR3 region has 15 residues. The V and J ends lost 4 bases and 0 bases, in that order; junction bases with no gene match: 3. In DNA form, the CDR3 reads TGTGCCAGCAGCCCGCGGGGGACCTCCTACAATGAGCAGTTCTTC. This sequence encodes CASSPRGTSYNEQFF.

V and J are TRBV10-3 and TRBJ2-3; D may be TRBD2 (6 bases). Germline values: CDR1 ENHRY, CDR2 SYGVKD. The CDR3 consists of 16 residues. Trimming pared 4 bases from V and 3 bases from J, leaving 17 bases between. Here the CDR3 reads CAISGRGTHLTDTQYF. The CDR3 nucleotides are TGTGCCATCAGTGGGCGCGGGACTCACCTTACAGATACGCAGTATTTT.